The clone carrying this T cell receptor (beta chain) has a handful of counts. Its specificity is not known. The data derive from a study of CD8 T cells in ankylosing spondylitis. General observations from the study: Within ankylosing spondylitis blood, a TCR beta motif made up of roughly eight highly homologous variants appeared to be characteristic.

The CDR3 contains 16 residues. Losses at the gene ends were 3 bases for V and 1 base for J; bases not matched to a gene: 3. The V gene's germline CDR1 is ENHRY and CDR2 SYGVKD. Each CDR3 protein is one row after TCRdb ran MiXCR on the 5' RACE reads. The repertoire includes over 400,000 distinct CDR3 sequences, roughly a quarter of them detected once, and approximately 1% sits in the top ten. The receptor comes from a male donor with ankylosing spondylitis. The sequenced sample was blood, either unsorted or a sorted T cell fraction (not recorded which). The chain couples TRBV10-3 to TRBJ1-6; 7 positions agree with TRBD1. CDR3 DNA sequence: TGTGCCATCAGTGATCGCAGGGGGTCCTATAATTCACCCCTCCACTTT. The encoded protein is CAISDRRGSYNSPLHF.